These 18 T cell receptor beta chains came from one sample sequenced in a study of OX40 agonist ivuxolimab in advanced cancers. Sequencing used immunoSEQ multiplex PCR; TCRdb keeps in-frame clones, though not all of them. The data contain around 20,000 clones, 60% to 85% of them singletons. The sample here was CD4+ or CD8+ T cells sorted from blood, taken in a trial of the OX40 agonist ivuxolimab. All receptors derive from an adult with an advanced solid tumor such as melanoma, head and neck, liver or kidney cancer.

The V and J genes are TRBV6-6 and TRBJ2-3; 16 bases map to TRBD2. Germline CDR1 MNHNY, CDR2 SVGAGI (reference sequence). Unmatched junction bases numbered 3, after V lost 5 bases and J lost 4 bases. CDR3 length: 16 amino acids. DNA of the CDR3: TGTGCCAGCAGTGGGACTAGCGGGGGGGCGTCAGATACGCAGTATTTT. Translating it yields CASSGTSGGASDTQYF.

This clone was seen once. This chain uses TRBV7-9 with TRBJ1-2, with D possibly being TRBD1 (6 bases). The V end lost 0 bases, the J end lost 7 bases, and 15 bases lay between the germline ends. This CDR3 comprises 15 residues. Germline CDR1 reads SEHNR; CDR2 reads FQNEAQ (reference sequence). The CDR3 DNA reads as TGTGCCAGCAGCTTAGCGACCCCGGGGGGCGTTGGCTACACCTTC. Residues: CASSLATPGGVGYTF.

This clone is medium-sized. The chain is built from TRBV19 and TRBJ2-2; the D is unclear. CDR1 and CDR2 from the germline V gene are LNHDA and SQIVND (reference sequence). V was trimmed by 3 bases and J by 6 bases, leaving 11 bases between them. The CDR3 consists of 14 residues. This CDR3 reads CASSILPVSGELFF. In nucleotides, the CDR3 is TGTGCCAGTAGTATTCTTCCAGTCTCCGGGGAGCTGTTTTTT. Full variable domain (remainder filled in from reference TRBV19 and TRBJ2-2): DGGITQSPKYLFRKEGQNVTLSCEQNLNHDAMYWYRQDPGQGLRLIYYSQIVNDFQKGDIAEGYSVSREKKESFPLTVTSAQKNPTAFYLCASSILPVSGELFFGEGSRLTVL.

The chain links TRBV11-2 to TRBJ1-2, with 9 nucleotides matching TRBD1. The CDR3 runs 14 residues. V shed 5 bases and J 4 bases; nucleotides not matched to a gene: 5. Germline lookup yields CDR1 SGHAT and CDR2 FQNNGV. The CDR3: CASSAQQGAYGYTF. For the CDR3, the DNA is TGTGCCAGCAGCGCCCAACAGGGGGCCTATGGCTACACCTTC.

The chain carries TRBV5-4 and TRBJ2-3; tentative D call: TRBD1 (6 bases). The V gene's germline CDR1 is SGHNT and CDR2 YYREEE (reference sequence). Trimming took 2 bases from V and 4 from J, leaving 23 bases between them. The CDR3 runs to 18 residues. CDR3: CASSLPGQGAMFSDTQYF. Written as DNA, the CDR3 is TGTGCCAGCAGCTTACCGGGACAAGGGGCCATGTTCTCAGATACGCAGTATTTT.

The CDR3 sequence: CASSLYPDPSMEKLFF. The CDR3 DNA reads TGTGCCAGCAGCCTATATCCAGACCCGTCGATGGAAAAACTGTTTTTT. V is TRBV27 and J is TRBJ1-4; D remains ambiguous. CDR3 size: 16 residues. The germline V gene encodes CDR1 MNHEY and CDR2 SMNVEV (reference sequence). With 6 bases removed from V and 8 bases from J, the gap between germline ends came to 22 bases.

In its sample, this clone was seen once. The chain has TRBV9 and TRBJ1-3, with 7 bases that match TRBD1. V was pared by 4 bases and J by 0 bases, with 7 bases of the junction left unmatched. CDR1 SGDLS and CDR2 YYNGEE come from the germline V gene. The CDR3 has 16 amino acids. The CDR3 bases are TGTGCCAGCAGCTCATCCGGGACAGACTCTGGAAACACCATATATTTT. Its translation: CASSSSGTDSGNTIYF.

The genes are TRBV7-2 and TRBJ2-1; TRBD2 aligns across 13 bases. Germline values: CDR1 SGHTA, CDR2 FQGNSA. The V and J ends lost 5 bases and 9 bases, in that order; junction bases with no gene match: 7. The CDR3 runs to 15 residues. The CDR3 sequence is CASSRGLAGAGEQFF. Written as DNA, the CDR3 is TGTGCCAGCAGCCGTGGACTAGCGGGGGCGGGTGAGCAGTTCTTC.

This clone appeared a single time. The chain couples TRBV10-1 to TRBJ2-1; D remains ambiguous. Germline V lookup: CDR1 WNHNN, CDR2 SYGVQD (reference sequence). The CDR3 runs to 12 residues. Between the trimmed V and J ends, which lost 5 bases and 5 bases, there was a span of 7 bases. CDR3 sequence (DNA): TGCGCCAGCAGTCCCCGGGACAATGAGCAGTTCTTC. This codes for CASSPRDNEQFF.

Here the CDR3 DNA reads TGCGCCAGCAGCTTGGACCAGTATCAGCCCCAGCATTTT. Translating it yields CASSLDQYQPQHF. This rearrangement joins TRBV5-1 to TRBJ1-5; D unresolved. This CDR3 has 13 residues. Germline lookup yields CDR1 SGHRS and CDR2 YFSETQ. V lost 0 bases and J lost 5, with 6 bases in between.

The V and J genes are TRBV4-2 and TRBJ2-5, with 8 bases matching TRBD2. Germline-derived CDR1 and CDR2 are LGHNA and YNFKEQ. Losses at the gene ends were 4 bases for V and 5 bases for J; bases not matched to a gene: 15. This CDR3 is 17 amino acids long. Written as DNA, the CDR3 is TGTGCCAGCAGCCCGGCCGGGGGGGGGCGGTCAAGGGAGACCCAGTACTTC. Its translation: CASSPAGGGRSRETQYF.

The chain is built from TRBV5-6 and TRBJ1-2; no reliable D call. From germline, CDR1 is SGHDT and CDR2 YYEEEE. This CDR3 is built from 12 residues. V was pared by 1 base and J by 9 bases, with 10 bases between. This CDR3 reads CASSLRGLRYTF. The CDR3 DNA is TGTGCCAGCAGCTTGAGAGGGCTGCGCTACACCTTC.

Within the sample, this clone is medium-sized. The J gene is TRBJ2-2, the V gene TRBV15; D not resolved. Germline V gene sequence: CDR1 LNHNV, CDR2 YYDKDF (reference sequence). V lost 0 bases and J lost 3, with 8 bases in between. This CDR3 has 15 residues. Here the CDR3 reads CATSRESEHTGELFF. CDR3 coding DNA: TGTGCCACCAGCAGAGAGTCGGAGCACACCGGGGAGCTGTTTTTT.

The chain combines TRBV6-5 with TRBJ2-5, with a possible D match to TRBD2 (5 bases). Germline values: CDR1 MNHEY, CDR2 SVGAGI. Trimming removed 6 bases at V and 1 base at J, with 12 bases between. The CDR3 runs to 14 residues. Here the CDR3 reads CASRLDMPQETQYF. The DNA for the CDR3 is TGTGCCAGCAGACTAGACATGCCCCAAGAGACCCAGTACTTC.

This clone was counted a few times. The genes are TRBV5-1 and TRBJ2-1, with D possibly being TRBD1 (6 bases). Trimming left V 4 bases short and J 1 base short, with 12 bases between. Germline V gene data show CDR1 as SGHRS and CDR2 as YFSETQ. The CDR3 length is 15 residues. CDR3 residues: CASSGSGTSYNEQFF. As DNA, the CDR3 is TGCGCCAGCAGCGGGTCCGGGACATCCTACAATGAGCAGTTCTTC.

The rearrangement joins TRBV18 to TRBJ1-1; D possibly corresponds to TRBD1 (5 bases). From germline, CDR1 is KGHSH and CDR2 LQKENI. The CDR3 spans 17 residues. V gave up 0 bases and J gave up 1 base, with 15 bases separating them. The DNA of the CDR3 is TGTGCCAGCTCACCACCGTGGGGCTCTTCAGGGAACACTGAAGCTTTCTTT. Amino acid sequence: CASSPPWGSSGNTEAFF.

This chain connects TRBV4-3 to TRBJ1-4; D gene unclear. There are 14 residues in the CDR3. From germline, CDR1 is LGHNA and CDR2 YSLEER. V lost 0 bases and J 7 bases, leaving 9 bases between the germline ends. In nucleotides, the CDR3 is TGCGCCAGCAGCCAAGATATGGCGACTGAAAAACTGTTTTTT. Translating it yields CASSQDMATEKLFF.

Here the CDR3 reads CASSVERASSTDTQYF. The CDR3 nucleotides read TGTGCCAGCAGCGTCGAACGGGCTTCTAGCACAGATACGCAGTATTTT. J is TRBJ2-3 and V is TRBV9; D not certain. The CDR3 is 16 amino acids. Germline V gene sequence: CDR1 SGDLS, CDR2 YYNGEE. The V and J ends lost 2 bases and 0 bases respectively, with 13 bases between them.